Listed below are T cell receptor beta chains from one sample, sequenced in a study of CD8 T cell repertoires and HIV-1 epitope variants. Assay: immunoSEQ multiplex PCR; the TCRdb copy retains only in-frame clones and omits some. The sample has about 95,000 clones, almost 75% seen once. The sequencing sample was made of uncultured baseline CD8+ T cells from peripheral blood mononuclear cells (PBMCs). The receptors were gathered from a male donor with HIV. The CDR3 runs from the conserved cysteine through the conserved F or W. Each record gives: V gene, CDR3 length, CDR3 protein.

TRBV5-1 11 CASGENYGYTF
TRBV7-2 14 CASSLSPDTYEQYF
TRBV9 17 CASSVEGSVWRGGEQFF
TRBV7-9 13 CASSYYEQEKLFF
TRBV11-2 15 CASSSTPGTGGGYTF
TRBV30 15 CAWSVSVRGGYGYTF
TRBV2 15 CASSGLAGPYNEQFF
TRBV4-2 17 CASSQDGSGAPFNEQFF
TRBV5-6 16 CASSQWRGQGGSPLHF
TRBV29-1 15 CSVSGRAGWADTQYF
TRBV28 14 CASSFESFPFEQYF
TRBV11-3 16 CASSLDGQGVYNEQFF
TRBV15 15 CATSRERESNNEQFF
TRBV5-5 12 CASSLTGDEQYF
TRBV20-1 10 CSARDVTDRF
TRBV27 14 CASSFGPLDYGYTF
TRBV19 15 CASSMGLAVTDTQYF
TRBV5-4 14 CASSRQGSSTEAFF
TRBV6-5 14 CASRKGELTDTQYF
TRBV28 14 CASKIIESGHEQYF
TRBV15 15 CATSTAGTANEKLFF
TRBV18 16 CASSLPGLAFYNEQFF
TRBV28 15 CASLFRGGWYNEQFF
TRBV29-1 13 CSVAGGLTDTQYF
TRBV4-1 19 CASSQERTSGRLGTGELFF
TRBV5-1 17 CASSLGGQGWGNQPQHF
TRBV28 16 CASSLGGPLSSYEQYF
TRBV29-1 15 CSVENRTATNYGYTF
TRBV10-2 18 CASSAPHNGLAGAYEQYF
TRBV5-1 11 CASRITDTQYF
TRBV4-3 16 CASGHSGTGESYEQYF
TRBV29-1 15 CSVEGGDRVGTEAFF
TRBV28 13 CASSGGRGIEQYF
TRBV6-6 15 CASSYAGGSYNEQFF
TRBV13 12 CASSLGETEAFF
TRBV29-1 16 CSVEGAGGAWNYGYTF
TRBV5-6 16 CASSSYWGLSTDTQYF
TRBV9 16 CASSVADSGGAHEQFF
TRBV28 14 CASTLADRNQPQHF
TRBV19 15 CASKVAGGNTGELFF
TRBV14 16 CASSQGGRVKYYGYTF
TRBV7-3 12 CASKSFCNEQFF
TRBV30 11 CAWSVWEEQYF
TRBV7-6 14 CASSLGDRDHEQYF
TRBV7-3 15 CASSWGLAGEETQYF
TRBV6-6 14 CASGSGGFQETQYF
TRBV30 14 CAWSRGPNNQPQHF
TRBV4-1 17 CASSQDEEGPSGYGYTF
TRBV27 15 CASSLGQGTYNEQFF
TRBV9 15 CASSVADSISETQYF